A single sample gave rise to the 2 T cell receptor beta chains below, sequenced in a study of cytomegalovirus exposure and HLA in healthy donors. The PCR was carried out with 60 Vbeta primers and 13 Jbeta primers. The method was immunoSEQ multiplex PCR; TCRdb's version includes in-frame clones alone and lacks a portion of them. The sample consists of approximately 210,000 clones, 81% of them appearing once. The specimen was PBMCs. These receptors all come from a man between 18 and 29 years old in good health and CMV-seronegative.

This clone appeared a single time. The chain employs TRBV5-6 and TRBJ1-5; 8 bases map to TRBD1. J gave up 6 bases and V 1 base, and 9 bases lay outside the gene matches. The length of the CDR3 is 16 residues. The germline gives CDR1 SGHDT, CDR2 YYEEEE. CDR3 sequence (DNA): TGTGCCAGCAGCTTGCGTGGGACAGGCTTGGGTCAGCCCCAGCATTTT. This translates into CASSLRGTGLGQPQHF.

The CDR3 DNA reads as TGTGCCAGCAGCTTAGATCTAGCGGCCTACAATGAGCAGTTCTTC. Amino acids: CASSLDLAAYNEQFF. The chain has TRBV7-2 and TRBJ2-1; 7 bases are shared with TRBD2. With 1 base clipped from V and 2 bases from J, the junction kept 2 bases outside the gene matches. CDR3 length: 15 residues. Germline CDR1 and CDR2: SGHTA and FQGNSA.